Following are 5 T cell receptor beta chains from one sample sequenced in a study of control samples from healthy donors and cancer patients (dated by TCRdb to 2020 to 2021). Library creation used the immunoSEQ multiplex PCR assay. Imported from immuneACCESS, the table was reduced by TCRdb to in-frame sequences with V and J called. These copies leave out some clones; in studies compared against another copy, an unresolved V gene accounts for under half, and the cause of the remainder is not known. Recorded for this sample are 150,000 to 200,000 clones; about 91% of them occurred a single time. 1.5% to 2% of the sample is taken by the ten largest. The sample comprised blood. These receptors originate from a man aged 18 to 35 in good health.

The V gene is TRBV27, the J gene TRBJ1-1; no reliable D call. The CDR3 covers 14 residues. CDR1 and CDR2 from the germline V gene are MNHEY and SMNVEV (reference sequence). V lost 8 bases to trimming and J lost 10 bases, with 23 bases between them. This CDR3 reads CASRNRQAMYVAFF. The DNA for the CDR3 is TGTGCCAGCCGTAACCGGCAGGCTATGTACGTAGCTTTCTTT.

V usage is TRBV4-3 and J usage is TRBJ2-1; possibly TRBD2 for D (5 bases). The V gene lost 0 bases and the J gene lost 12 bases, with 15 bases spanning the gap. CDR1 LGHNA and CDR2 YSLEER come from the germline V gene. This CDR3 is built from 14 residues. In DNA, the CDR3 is TGCGCCAGCAGCCAAGATGGGTACGGGGTCGCGCAGTTCTTC. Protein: CASSQDGYGVAQFF.

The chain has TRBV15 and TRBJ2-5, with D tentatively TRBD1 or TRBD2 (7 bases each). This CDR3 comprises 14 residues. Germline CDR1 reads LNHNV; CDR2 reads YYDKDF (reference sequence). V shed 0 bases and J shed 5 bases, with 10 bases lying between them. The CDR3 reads CATSRDQGGETQYF. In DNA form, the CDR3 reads TGTGCCACCAGCAGAGATCAGGGGGGGGAGACCCAGTACTTC. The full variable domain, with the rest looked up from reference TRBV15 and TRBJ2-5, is DAMVIQNPRYQVTQFGKPVTLSCSQTLNHNVMYWYQQKSSQAPKLLFHYYDKDFNNEADTPDNFQSRRPNTSFCFLDIRSPGLGDTAMYLCATSRDQGGETQYFGPGTRLLVL.

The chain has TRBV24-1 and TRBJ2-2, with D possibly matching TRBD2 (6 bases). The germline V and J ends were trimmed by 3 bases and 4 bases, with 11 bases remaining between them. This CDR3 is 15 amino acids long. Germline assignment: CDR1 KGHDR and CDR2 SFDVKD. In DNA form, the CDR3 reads TGTGCCACCAGTGATAGGCGGGGAACCACCGGGGAGCTGTTTTTT. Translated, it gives CATSDRRGTTGELFF.

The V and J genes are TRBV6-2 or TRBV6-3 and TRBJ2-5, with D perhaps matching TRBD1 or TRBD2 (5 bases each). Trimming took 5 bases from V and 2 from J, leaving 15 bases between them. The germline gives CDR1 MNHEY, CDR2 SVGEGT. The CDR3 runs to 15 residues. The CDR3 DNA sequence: TGTGCCAGCAGTCCCGAAGGGACGGCTCAAGAGACCCAGTACTTC. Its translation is CASSPEGTAQETQYF.